This TCR beta chain was obtained from a study of blood T cell repertoires in COVID-19 (dated by TCRdb to 2019 to 2021). At the level of the whole study: The collaborator samples originated in the United States, Italy and Spain and spanned the acute and convalescent phases of COVID-19. The material from the prospective study consisted of cDNA or gDNA derived from T cells, B-cell-depleted T cells, or PBMCs. Deeply sampled blood TCRbeta repertoires from subjects exposed to, actively infected with, or recovered from COVID-19 were included in the dataset. The repertoires were released in a freely available public database intended as a resource for research on the immune response to SARS-CoV-2. Samples were obtained from the ongoing ImmuneRACE study (first 160 participants) and from approximately 1,200 subjects provided by 6 global collaborators. The sample metadata nearly always contained a de-identified subject ID, COVID-19 status, age in years and sex. Where available, HLA class I and class II types were taken from metadata supplied by the sample provider and were not determined by assay-based typing.

The immunoSEQ Assay, a bias-controlled multiplex PCR, was used to amplify TCRbeta CDR3 regions from genomic DNA. The study's own analysis went as follows. Nucleated cell counts per sample were estimated from amplification of reference gene primers within the assay. Sequence reads were collapsed and filtered to measure the absolute abundance of every unique TCRbeta CDR3 rearrangement. Productive Simpson clonality was computed per sample as the square root of Simpson's diversity index over productive rearrangements. TCRdb took this table from immuneACCESS and kept in-frame rearrangements with V and J called. Such tables lack part of the clones; where checked against another copy, unresolved V genes explain under half of the gap, and the rest is unexplained. For V, J and clone size, that table is used; D and trimming come from the DNA. Present in this sample are hundreds of thousands of clones, approximately 80% of which were seen just once. Less than 20% of the sample comes from the top ten.

Relative to germline, V is missing 4 bases and J is missing 9 bases, with 5 bases of the junction outside any gene match. The cysteine opens and the phenylalanine closes a CDR3 of 14 amino acids. The sequence is cut down to CDR3 DNA, 42 bases in frame from base 1. As encoded in the germline V gene, CDR1 is SGHTA while CDR2 is FQGNSA. In the case of this clone: It has no known antigen specificity. The record has no base qualities; no much larger clone is one base away.

The collaborating institutions used their own protocols to collect whole blood in K2EDTA tubes. For TCRbeta analysis, collaborators shipped samples as frozen whole blood, isolated PBMCs, or DNA extracted from either of those sample types. What the research found in general, with its limitations: The amount of clinical and demographic metadata varied by source and participant and was provided uncurated.

The rearrangement joined TRBV7-2 to TRBJ2-5; 13 central bases correspond to TRBD2. The sample was peripheral blood. The origin of this receptor is a woman older than 75 with active or convalescent COVID-19. Read as DNA, the sequence is TGTGCCAGCAGCTCCGGACTAGCGGGGGAATCCCAGTACTTC. Translated, it reads CASSSGLAGESQYF.